The rows below give T cell receptor beta chains drawn from one sample of a study of T cells after yellow fever vaccination. MiXCR, applied by TCRdb to the 5' RACE reads, yields one record per CDR3 protein. The sample yields 400,000 to 650,000 distinct CDR3 sequences, about a fifth seen once. Specimen: PBMCs, collected about 21 days after the first yellow fever vaccination. All receptors come from a young man who received the YFV17D yellow fever vaccine. Both conserved end residues are part of each CDR3.

cdr3_aa: CSVQGVTYEQYF
v_call: TRBV29-1

cdr3_aa: CASSPTAVLETQYF
v_call: TRBV6-2/TRBV6-3

cdr3_aa: CASSLAPGHYGYTF
v_call: TRBV7-9

cdr3_aa: CSARVAGASNQPQHF
v_call: TRBV20-1

cdr3_aa: CASSQDYLGRGPSRNTEAFF
v_call: TRBV4-3

cdr3_aa: CAISESWTSGGATYNEQFF
v_call: TRBV10-3

cdr3_aa: CASSFGRKAEAFF
v_call: TRBV11-3

cdr3_aa: CASSSVGSYNEQFF
v_call: TRBV6-2/TRBV6-3

cdr3_aa: CASSVGQSDEQYF
v_call: TRBV9

cdr3_aa: CASSIWGGITEAFF
v_call: TRBV19

cdr3_aa: CATSARRGGTSENEQFF
v_call: TRBV24-1

cdr3_aa: CSARHLQGPEAFF
v_call: TRBV20-1

cdr3_aa: CASSLAPDRVGTDTQYF
v_call: TRBV5-1

cdr3_aa: CASSARRTDTQYF
v_call: TRBV7-2

cdr3_aa: CATSDLVYTDTQYF
v_call: TRBV24-1

cdr3_aa: CASSPNLDTQYF
v_call: TRBV5-1

cdr3_aa: CASSPDRSRSYNEQFF
v_call: TRBV5-4